This T cell receptor beta chain derives from a study of Ad26.COV2.S vaccination and SARS-CoV-2 variants. Findings of the study overall: TCR breadth and depth estimates may have understated total T cell responses. Post-vaccination spike-specific CD8+ and CD4+ T cell responses reportedly had substantial breadth.

The treatment denotes: approximately 18 received Ad26.COV2.S at low or high dose, single or two shots; about five received placebo; per-sample allocation not given. On day 63 after the first injection, vaccine and placebo recipients gave samples. This clone was detected a few times. Its matching antigen is unknown. V lost 2 bases and J lost 5, with 12 bases in between. Germline CDR1 is MNHEY and CDR2 is SVGAGI. The CDR3 has 15 residues. Generated by immunoSEQ multiplex PCR, the TCRdb table keeps only in-frame clones and is missing some. The data contain approximately 480,000 clones, roughly 87% of them seen just once; the ten biggest clones take up 9.5% to 15%.

This chain joins TRBV6-5 and TRBJ2-2, with D tentatively TRBD2 (5 bases). The receptor comes from a person aged 18-65 years who received the Ad26.COV2.S COVID-19 vaccine or a placebo. This specimen was peripheral blood, taken in a trial of Ad26.COV2.S vaccine versus placebo. The CDR3 coding sequence is TGTGCCAGCAGTTACCGGAGGTCGGGGACCGGGGAGCTGTTTTTT. Translated, it gives CASSYRRSGTGELFF.